This TCR beta chain comes out of a study of T cells in Graves' hyperthyroidism and ophthalmopathy. Authors of the study amplified TCR beta CDR3 regions from RNA transcripts. The TCR CDR3 first-round RT-PCR relied on the HTBI primer set. TCRdb reprocessed the multiplex PCR reads with MiXCR, giving one entry per CDR3 protein. The sample lists approximately 600,000 distinct CDR3 sequences, over 12% seen once, with about 3.9% in the top ten. The CDR3 totals 13 residues. Germline V gene lookup returns CDR1 SGHNT and CDR2 YENEEA. V gave up 8 bases and J gave up 4 bases, with 11 bases separating them. This clonotype was seen at least ten times.

The origin of this receptor is a woman aged 40 to 50 with Graves' ophthalmopathy. Sequencing used blood. The chain links TRBV11-3 to TRBJ2-2; D is unresolved. CDR3 bases: TGTGCCAGCGAGGTTTCTTTCACCGGGGAGCTGTTTTTT. As protein: CASEVSFTGELFF.